This TCR beta chain was recorded in a study of shared clonotypes between healthy human individuals. At the level of the study: The plates for each donor numbered three CD4 naive, three CD4 memory, two CD8 naive and one CD8 memory.

Study-level results: Naive subsets generally exceeded memory subsets in estimated richness. Sequencing depth was expected to influence donor clonotype sharing.

Profiling relied on immunoSEQ multiplex PCR, and the TCRdb table lists in-frame clones only, not all of them. Among around 2,000,000 clones, over 85% were seen once, and the ten largest hold roughly 0.13%. CDR1 is MRHNA and CDR2 is SNTAGT in the germline V gene. The CDR3 is 14 amino acids. Deletions cut 6 bases from V and 0 bases from J, with 9 bases between. A remark on this clone: As yet, its antigen is unknown.

Healthy adults negative for HIV, lacking recent acute infections or vaccinations, served as donors. The specimen sequenced was naive CD4+ T cells sorted from blood. Subset described: CD45RA+ positively selected. This receptor was obtained from a man younger than 35 in good health. This chain uses TRBV6-4 with TRBJ1-5; the D is unclear. The CDR3 DNA reads as TGTGCCAGCAGCCTTTCCGGTAGCAATCAGCCCCAGCATTTT. Its translation: CASSLSGSNQPQHF.